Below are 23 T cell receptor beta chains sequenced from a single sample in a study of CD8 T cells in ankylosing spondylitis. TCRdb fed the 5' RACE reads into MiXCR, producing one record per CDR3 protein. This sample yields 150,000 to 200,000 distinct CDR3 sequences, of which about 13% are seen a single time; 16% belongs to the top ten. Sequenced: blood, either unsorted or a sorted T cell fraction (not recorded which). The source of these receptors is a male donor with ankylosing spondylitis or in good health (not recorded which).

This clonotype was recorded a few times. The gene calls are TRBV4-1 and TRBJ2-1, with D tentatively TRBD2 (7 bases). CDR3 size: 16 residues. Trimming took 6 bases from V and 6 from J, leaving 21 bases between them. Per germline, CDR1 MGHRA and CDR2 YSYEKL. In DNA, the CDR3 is TGCGCCAGCAGAAGCATCCGGGGGGCTAGGGCCAATGAGCAGTTCTTC. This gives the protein CASRSIRGARANEQFF.

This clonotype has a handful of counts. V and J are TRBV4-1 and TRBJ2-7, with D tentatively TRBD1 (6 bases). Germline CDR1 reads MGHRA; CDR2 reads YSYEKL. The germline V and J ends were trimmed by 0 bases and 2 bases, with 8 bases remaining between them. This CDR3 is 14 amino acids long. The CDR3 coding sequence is TGCGCCAGCAGCCAAGAGACAGGTACCTACGAGCAGTACTTC. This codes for CASSQETGTYEQYF.

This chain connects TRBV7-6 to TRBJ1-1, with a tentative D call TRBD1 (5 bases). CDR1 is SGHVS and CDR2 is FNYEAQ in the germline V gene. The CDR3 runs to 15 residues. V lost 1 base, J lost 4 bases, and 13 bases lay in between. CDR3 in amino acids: CASSLGDGPGTEAFF. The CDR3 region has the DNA TGTGCCAGCAGCTTAGGGGACGGCCCGGGCACTGAAGCTTTCTTT.

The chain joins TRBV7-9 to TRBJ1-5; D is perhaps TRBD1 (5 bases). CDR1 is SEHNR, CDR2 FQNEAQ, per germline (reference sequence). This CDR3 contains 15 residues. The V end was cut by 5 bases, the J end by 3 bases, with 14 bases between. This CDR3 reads CASSPSQGSNQPQHF. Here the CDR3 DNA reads TGTGCCAGCAGCCCGTCCCAGGGCTCCAATCAGCCCCAGCATTTT.

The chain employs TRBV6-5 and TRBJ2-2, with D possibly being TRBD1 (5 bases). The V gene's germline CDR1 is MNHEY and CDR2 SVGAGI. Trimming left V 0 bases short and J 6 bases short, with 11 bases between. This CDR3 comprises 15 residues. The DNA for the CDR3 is TGTGCCAGCAGTTACTCGCTGGGGCGCGCCGGGGAGCTGTTTTTT. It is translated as CASSYSLGRAGELFF.

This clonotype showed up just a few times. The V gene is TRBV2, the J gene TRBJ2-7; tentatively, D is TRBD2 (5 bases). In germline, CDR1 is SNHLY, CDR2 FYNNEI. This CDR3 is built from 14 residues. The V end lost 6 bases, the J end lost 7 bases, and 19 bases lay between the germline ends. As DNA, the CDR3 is TGTGCCAGCAGGCGGAGGTTCTCTTCTGAGGAGCAGTACTTC. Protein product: CASRRRFSSEEQYF.

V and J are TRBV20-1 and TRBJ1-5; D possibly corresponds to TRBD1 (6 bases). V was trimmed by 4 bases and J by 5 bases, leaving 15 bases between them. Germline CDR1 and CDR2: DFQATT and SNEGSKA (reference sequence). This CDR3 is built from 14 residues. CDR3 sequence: CSAIGEGGHQPQHF. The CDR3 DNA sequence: TGCAGTGCTATCGGGGAGGGGGGCCATCAGCCCCAGCATTTT.

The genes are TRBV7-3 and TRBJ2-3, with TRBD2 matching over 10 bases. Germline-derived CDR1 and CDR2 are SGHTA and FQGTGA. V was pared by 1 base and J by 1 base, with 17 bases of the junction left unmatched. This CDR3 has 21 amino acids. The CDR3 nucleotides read TGTGCCAGCAGCTTAAATTGGGAGGGGAGGACCGGGACTAGCGGCACAGATACGCAGTATTTT. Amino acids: CASSLNWEGRTGTSGTDTQYF.

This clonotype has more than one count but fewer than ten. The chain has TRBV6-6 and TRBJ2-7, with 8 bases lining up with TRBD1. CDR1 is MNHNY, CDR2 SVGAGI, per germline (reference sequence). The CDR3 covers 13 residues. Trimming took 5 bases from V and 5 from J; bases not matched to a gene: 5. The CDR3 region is CASSPGQGDEQYF. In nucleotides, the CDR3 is TGTGCCAGCAGTCCCGGACAGGGCGACGAGCAGTACTTC.

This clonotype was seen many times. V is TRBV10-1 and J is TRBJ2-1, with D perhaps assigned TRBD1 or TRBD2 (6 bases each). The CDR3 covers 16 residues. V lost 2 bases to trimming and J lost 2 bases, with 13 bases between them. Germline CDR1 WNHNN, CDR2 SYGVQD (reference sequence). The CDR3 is CASSEEEGGPYNEQFF. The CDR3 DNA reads TGCGCCAGCAGTGAGGAGGAGGGGGGCCCCTACAATGAGCAGTTCTTC.

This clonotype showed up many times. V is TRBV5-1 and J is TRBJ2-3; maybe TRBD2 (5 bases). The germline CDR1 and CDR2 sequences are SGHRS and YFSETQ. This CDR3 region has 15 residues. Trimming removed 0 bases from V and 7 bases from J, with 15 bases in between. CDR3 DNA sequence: TGCGCCAGCAGCTTGGAGATACCTTCGGGATATACGCAGTATTTT. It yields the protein CASSLEIPSGYTQYF. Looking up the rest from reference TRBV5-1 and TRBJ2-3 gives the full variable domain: KAGVTQTPRYLIKTRGQQVTLSCSPISGHRSVSWYQQTPGQGLQFLFEYFSETQRNKGNFPGRFSGRQFSNSRSEMNVSTLELGDSALYLCASSLEIPSGYTQYFGPGTRLTVL.

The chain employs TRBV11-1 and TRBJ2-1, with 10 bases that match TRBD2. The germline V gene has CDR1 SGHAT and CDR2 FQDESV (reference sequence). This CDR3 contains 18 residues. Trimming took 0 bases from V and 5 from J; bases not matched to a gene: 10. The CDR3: CASSLAAPSGRTHNEQFF. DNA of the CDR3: TGTGCCAGCAGCTTAGCGGCGCCTAGCGGGAGAACCCACAATGAGCAGTTCTTC. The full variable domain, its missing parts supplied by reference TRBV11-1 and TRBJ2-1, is EAEVAQSPRYKITEKSQAVAFWCDPISGHATLYWYRQILGQGPELLVQFQDESVVDDSQLPKDRFSAERLKGVDSTLKIQPAELGDSAMYLCASSLAAPSGRTHNEQFFGPGTRLTVL.

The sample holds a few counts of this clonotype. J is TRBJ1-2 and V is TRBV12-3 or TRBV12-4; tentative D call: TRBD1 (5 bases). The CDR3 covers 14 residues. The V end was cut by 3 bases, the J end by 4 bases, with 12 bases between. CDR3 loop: CASSFQGFSYGYTF. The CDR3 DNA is TGTGCCAGCAGTTTCCAGGGCTTCTCCTATGGCTACACCTTC.

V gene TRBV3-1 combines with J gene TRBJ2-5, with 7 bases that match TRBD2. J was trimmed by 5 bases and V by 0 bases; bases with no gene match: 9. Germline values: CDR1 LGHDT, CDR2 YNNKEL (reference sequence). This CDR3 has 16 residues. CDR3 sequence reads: CASSQDWGGSSETQYF. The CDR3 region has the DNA TGTGCCAGCAGCCAAGATTGGGGGGGGAGTTCGGAGACCCAGTACTTC.

The CDR3 region is CATNPLGGNTGELFF. In DNA, the CDR3 is TGTGCCACCAACCCCCTCGGGGGGAACACCGGGGAGCTGTTTTTT. The rearrangement joins TRBV7-6 to TRBJ2-2; a possible D gene is TRBD2 (6 bases). The CDR3 runs 15 residues. The germline CDR1 and CDR2 sequences are SGHVS and FNYEAQ. V was pared by 10 bases and J by 1 base, with 16 bases between.

As DNA, the CDR3 is TGTGCCAGCAGCCAAGGTGGGGGAATTCAGCCCCAGCATTTT. Its protein product is CASSQGGGIQPQHF. This chain uses TRBV7-9 with TRBJ1-5, with D perhaps matching TRBD1 (5 bases). The CDR3 sequence is 14 residues long. The ends were cut back, 5 bases at V and 6 bases at J, with 14 bases in the middle. Germline values: CDR1 SEHNR, CDR2 FQNEAQ (reference sequence).

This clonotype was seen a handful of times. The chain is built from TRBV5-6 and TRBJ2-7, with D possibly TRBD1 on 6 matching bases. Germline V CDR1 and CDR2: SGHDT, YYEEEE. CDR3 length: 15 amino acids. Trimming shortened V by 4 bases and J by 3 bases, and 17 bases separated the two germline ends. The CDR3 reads CASSHRDTPFYEQYF. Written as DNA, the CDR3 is TGTGCCAGCAGCCACCGGGACACTCCTTTCTACGAGCAGTACTTC.

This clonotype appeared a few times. CDR3 DNA: TGCGCCAGCAGTTCCCTCGAGGCAGATACGCAGTATTTT. This gives the protein CASSSLEADTQYF. The chain recombines TRBV10-2 with TRBJ2-3; no clear D. The germline CDR1 and CDR2 sequences are WSHSY and SAAADI. This CDR3 spans 13 amino acids. Trimming stripped 5 bases from V and 4 bases from J, with 10 bases between.

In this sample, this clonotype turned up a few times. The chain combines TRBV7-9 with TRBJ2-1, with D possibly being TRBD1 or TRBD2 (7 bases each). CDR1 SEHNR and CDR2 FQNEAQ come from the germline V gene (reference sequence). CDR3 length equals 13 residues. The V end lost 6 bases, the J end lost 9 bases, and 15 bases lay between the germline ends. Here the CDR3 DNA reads TGTGCCAGCAGTCGACAGGGAGGGGGTGAGCAGTTCTTC. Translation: CASSRQGGGEQFF.

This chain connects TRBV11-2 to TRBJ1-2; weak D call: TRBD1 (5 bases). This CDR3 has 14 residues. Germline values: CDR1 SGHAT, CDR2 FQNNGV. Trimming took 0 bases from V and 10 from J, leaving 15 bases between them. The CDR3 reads CASSLDLTEPTYTF. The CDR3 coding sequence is TGTGCCAGCAGCTTAGACCTGACAGAGCCCACCTACACCTTC.

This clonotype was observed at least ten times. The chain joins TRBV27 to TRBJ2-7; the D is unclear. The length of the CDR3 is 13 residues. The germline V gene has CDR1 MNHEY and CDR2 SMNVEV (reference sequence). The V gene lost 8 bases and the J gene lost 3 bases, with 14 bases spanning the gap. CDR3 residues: CASRAGIYYEQYF. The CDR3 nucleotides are TGTGCCAGCCGTGCTGGGATATACTACGAGCAGTACTTC.

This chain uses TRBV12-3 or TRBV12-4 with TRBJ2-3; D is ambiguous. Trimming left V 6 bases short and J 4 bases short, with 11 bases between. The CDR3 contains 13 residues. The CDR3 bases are TGTGCCAGCAGCACTCTTGGGGCAGATACGCAGTATTTT. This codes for CASSTLGADTQYF.

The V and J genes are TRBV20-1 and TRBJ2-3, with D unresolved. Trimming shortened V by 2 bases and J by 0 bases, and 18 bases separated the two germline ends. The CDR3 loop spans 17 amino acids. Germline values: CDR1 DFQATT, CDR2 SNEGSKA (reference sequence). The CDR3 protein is CSARPTVDSASTDTQYF. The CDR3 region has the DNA TGCAGTGCTAGACCTACTGTGGATTCGGCTAGCACAGATACGCAGTATTTT.